This entry describes one T cell receptor beta chain. What it binds is not known. For CDR3 and TCR beta VDJ profiling, genomic DNA was the template used. Via MiXCR, TCRdb re-called the reads, giving one row per CDR3 protein. Of about 200,000 distinct CDR3 sequences in the sample, over 55% were seen once. Only patients with CD8+CD57+ cell expansion on flow cytometry were chosen for sequencing. Patients were untreated when blood was sampled. The CDR3 runs 13 residues. The V gene's germline CDR1 is ENHRY and CDR2 SYGVKD. V lost 4 bases and J 5 bases, leaving 11 bases between the germline ends. This record comes from a study of CD8+CD57+ T cells in acquired aplastic anemia. Study information: DNA recovered from sorted CD4+ and CD8+ cells had a mean of about 3.5 ug. Whole-study findings and limits: Patients shared approximately 30 CD8+ CDR3 sequences with controls. Researchers reported that CD8+ Simpson's diversity was not significantly different in patients versus controls.

The receptor's source is a human donor with aplastic anemia. The sequenced sample consisted of sorted CD4+, CD8+, or CD8+CD57+ T cells (not recorded which) from PBMCs. The chain links TRBV10-3 to TRBJ2-5, with a tentative D call TRBD1 (6 bases). The DNA for the CDR3 is TGTGCCATCAGTGGCACAGGGTCGGAGACCCAGTACTTC. Residues: CAISGTGSETQYF.